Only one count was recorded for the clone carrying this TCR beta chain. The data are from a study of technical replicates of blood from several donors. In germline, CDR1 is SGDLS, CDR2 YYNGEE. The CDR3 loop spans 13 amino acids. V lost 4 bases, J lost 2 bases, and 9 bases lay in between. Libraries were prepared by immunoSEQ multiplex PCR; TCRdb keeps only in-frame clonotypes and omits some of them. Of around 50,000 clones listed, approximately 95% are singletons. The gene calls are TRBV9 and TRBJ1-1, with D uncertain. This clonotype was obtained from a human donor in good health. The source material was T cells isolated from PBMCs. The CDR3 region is CASSPRSNTEAFF. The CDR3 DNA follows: TGTGCCAGCAGCCCCCGGAGTAACACTGAAGCTTTCTTT.